Included here is one T cell receptor beta chain sequence, with context. The data were obtained in a study of shared clonotypes between healthy human individuals. The V and J ends lost 4 bases and 3 bases respectively, with 19 bases between them. The CDR3 is 17 amino acids. Germline assignment: CDR1 MNHEY and CDR2 SMNVEV (reference sequence). Profiling relied on immunoSEQ multiplex PCR, and the TCRdb table lists in-frame clones only, not all of them. In the table there are 530,000 or so clones, over 75% of which are singletons. The TCR originated in a woman between 40 and 50 years old in good health. Some clones in this sample may be carry-over from other donors' samples. Sequencing was carried out using PBMCs. The chain carries TRBV27 and TRBJ2-1; the D gene is possibly TRBD1 (5 bases). The CDR3 region has the DNA TGTGCCAGCAGTTCTCCCCTCAGGGTGGGTGTCTACAATGAGCAGTTCTTC. Translating it yields CASSSPLRVGVYNEQFF.